The clone carrying this T cell receptor (beta chain) was observed once. Its antigen is undetermined. PCR involved 60 Vbeta and 13 Jbeta primers. This table comes from immunoSEQ multiplex PCR, and its TCRdb copy is limited to in-frame clones, with some not included. The sample includes tens of thousands of clones, about three quarters of them seen just once. This specimen comes from a study of cytomegalovirus exposure and HLA in healthy donors. Overall study findings and caveats: In terms of immune exposure information, only CMV serostatus was available. Presence/absence analyses assumed roughly uniform sequencing depth across donors. The likely origin of a cluster of highly shared sequence variants was a sequencing artifact.

Germline V gene sequence: CDR1 GTSNPN, CDR2 SVGIG (reference sequence). The CDR3 totals 15 residues. V was pared by 1 base and J by 5 bases, with 16 bases between. The study sampled nominally healthy donors, though unrecorded immune exposures were likely. The V call is TRBV30, the J call TRBJ2-3; D is perhaps TRBD2 (6 bases). This TCR was recovered from a middle-aged man in good health and CMV-seropositive. The sequenced sample consisted of PBMCs. The CDR3 is CAWSGGLGEGDTQYF. For the CDR3, the DNA is TGTGCCTGGAGTGGGGGACTGGGCGAGGGAGATACGCAGTATTTT.